These 27 T cell receptor beta chains were sequenced from one sample in a study of memory CD8 T cells in hepatitis C reinfection. This table comes from immunoSEQ multiplex PCR, and its TCRdb copy is limited to in-frame clones, with some not included. The data contain approximately 46,000 clones, roughly nine tenths of them seen just once; the ten biggest clones take up 0.6% to 0.85%. Time point here: late/post reinfection, 12 to 24 weeks after detection. The sorted cells went straight to TCR sequencing with no prior in vitro expansion. The sequencing input was naive CD8+ T cells sorted from blood. The receptors were sampled from a man aged 18 to 29 with hepatitis C virus infection.

The table lists this clone with a count of one. V gene TRBV29-1 combines with J gene TRBJ2-1; 8 bases are shared with TRBD2. The CDR3 extends over 14 amino acids. The germline CDR1 and CDR2 sequences are SQVTM and ANQGSEA. V trimming: 1 base; J trimming: 5 bases; junction bases outside the gene matches: 4. The CDR3 DNA sequence: TGCAGCGTTGAAGCGCTGACTAGCGACAATGAGCAGTTCTTC. Its translation is CSVEALTSDNEQFF.

V and J are TRBV28 and TRBJ1-6, with 9 bases identical to TRBD1. This CDR3 has 13 residues. Trimming at V came to 6 bases and at J to 13 bases, leaving 7 bases not matched to a gene. CDR1 MDHEN and CDR2 SYDVKM come from the germline V gene. The CDR3 DNA reads TGTGCCAGCAGAACCGGGACAGGGTTTCCCCTCCACTTT. The encoded protein is CASRTGTGFPLHF.

The chain recombines TRBV6-5 with TRBJ2-4, with 9 nucleotides matching TRBD1. The ends lost 10 bases at V and 6 bases at J; junction bases unmatched: 10. The CDR3 is made up of 14 amino acids. Germline V gene data show CDR1 as MNHEY and CDR2 as SVGAGI. CDR3 sequence: CATTGGEDGNIQYF. Here the CDR3 DNA reads TGTGCCACCACAGGGGGCGAAGACGGAAACATTCAGTACTTC.

V and J are TRBV6-1 and TRBJ2-3; D not certain. This CDR3 has 11 residues. Trimming removed 4 bases from V and 5 bases from J, with 4 bases in between. CDR1 is MNHNS, CDR2 SASEGT, per germline. The CDR3 is CASSAGDTQYF. The CDR3 nucleotides read TGTGCCAGCAGTGCGGGAGATACGCAGTATTTT.

V is TRBV7-6 and J is TRBJ2-1, with 9 bases identical to TRBD2. The trim removed 4 bases at V and 2 bases at J, leaving 12 bases unmatched. In germline, CDR1 is SGHVS, CDR2 FNYEAQ. The CDR3 contains 18 residues. CDR3 region: CASSSNGGASGAYNEQFF. CDR3 in DNA: TGTGCCAGCAGCTCCAACGGTGGCGCTAGCGGGGCCTACAATGAGCAGTTCTTC.

The chain is built from TRBV27 and TRBJ1-6; D is undetermined. Germline CDR1 MNHEY, CDR2 SMNVEV (reference sequence). There are 15 residues in the CDR3. Trimming shortened V by 2 bases and J by 7 bases, and 12 bases separated the two germline ends. DNA of the CDR3: TGTGCCAGCAGTTTAACTTGGGCAGTAAATTCACCCCTCCACTTT. Translating gives CASSLTWAVNSPLHF.

The chain employs TRBV7-9 and TRBJ2-2; TRBD1 matches at 10 bases. Losses at the gene ends were 4 bases for V and 4 bases for J; bases not matched to a gene: 3. The CDR3 is 15 residues long. From germline, CDR1 is SEHNR and CDR2 FQNEAQ (reference sequence). CDR3 loop: CASSSGTGVTGELFF. CDR3 nucleotides: TGTGCCAGCAGCTCCGGGACAGGGGTCACCGGGGAGCTGTTTTTT.

The chain has TRBV6-1 and TRBJ2-7, with D possibly matching TRBD1 (6 bases). Trimming removed 1 base from V and 0 bases from J, with 10 bases in between. The V gene's germline CDR1 is MNHNS and CDR2 SASEGT. This CDR3 comprises 15 residues. This CDR3 is CASSEEGESSYEQYF. In DNA form, the CDR3 reads TGTGCCAGCAGTGAAGAGGGGGAGAGCTCCTACGAGCAGTACTTC.

This rearrangement joins TRBV30 to TRBJ2-4, with D maybe TRBD2 (5 bases). The CDR3 is 14 residues long. CDR1 and CDR2 from the germline V gene are GTSNPN and SVGIG (reference sequence). V was cut by 3 bases and J by 3 bases, with 12 bases left in between. CDR3 in DNA: TGTGCCTGGAGCGTAGAGGGATACAAAAACATTCAGTACTTC. Residues: CAWSVEGYKNIQYF.

This sequence joins TRBV2 and TRBJ2-1; TRBD1 agrees at 9 bases. Germline CDR1 is SNHLY and CDR2 is FYNNEI. The CDR3 totals 13 residues. Trimming cost V 6 bases and J 4 bases; bases outside gene matches: 1. DNA for the CDR3: TGTGCCAGCAGGGGGACAGGGTACAATGAGCAGTTCTTC. Its translation: CASRGTGYNEQFF. Drawing the rest from reference TRBV2 and TRBJ2-1, the complete variable domain is EPEVTQTPSHQVTQMGQEVILRCVPISNHLYFYWYRQILGQKVEFLVSFYNNEISEKSEIFDDQFSVERPDGSNFTLKIRSTKLEDSAMYFCASRGTGYNEQFFGPGTRLTVL.

The V and J genes are TRBV7-6 and TRBJ2-2; 7 bases align to TRBD1. The V gene end was trimmed by 5 bases and the J gene end by 1 base; junction bases not matched to a gene: 16. In germline, CDR1 is SGHVS, CDR2 FNYEAQ. The CDR3 totals 19 residues. The CDR3 protein is CASSPLGPTGEGNTGELFF. The CDR3 bases are TGTGCCAGCAGCCCGCTCGGGCCCACAGGGGAAGGGAACACCGGGGAGCTGTTTTTT.

The rearrangement joins TRBV4-1 to TRBJ2-1, with D possibly TRBD1 on 6 matching bases. Deletions cut 4 bases from V and 9 bases from J, with 13 bases between. The V gene's germline CDR1 is MGHRA and CDR2 YSYEKL. This CDR3 has 13 amino acids. CDR3 sequence (DNA): TGCGCCAGCAGCCGTGGACAGTCAGGTGAGCAGTTCTTC. This sequence encodes CASSRGQSGEQFF.

The rearrangement joins TRBV7-6 to TRBJ2-1, with 12 bases aligning to TRBD2. Trimming at V came to 5 bases and at J to 8 bases, leaving 10 bases not matched to a gene. Germline values: CDR1 SGHVS, CDR2 FNYEAQ. This CDR3 comprises 16 residues. The CDR3 DNA sequence: TGTGCCAGCAGCCCTTACACTAGCGGGAGGCTCGATGAGCAGTTCTTC. It codes for CASSPYTSGRLDEQFF. Together with reference TRBV7-6 and TRBJ2-1, the CDR3 gives the full variable domain: GAGVSQSPRYKVTKRGQDVALRCDPISGHVSLYWYRQALGQGPEFLTYFNYEAQQDKSGLPNDRFSAERPEGSISTLTIQRTEQRDSAMYRCASSPYTSGRLDEQFFGPGTRLTVL.

The chain uses TRBV7-7 and TRBJ2-2; D may be TRBD1 (6 bases). Germline CDR1 SSHAT, CDR2 FNYEAQ (reference sequence). V gave up 5 bases and J gave up 0 bases, with 19 bases separating them. This CDR3 spans 18 amino acids. The CDR3 sequence: CASSPEPGTLTNTGELFF. In DNA, the CDR3 is TGTGCCAGCAGCCCCGAGCCGGGGACACTGACGAACACCGGGGAGCTGTTTTTT.

The CDR3 reads CASSSGTRRDEQFF. As DNA, the CDR3 is TGTGCCAGCAGCAGCGGGACGAGACGGGATGAGCAGTTCTTC. This rearrangement joins TRBV27 to TRBJ2-1; the match to TRBD2 covers 7 bases. The germline CDR1 and CDR2 sequences are MNHEY and SMNVEV (reference sequence). The trim removed 6 bases at V and 8 bases at J, leaving 10 bases unmatched. The CDR3 consists of 14 residues.

V gene TRBV9 combines with J gene TRBJ1-2; 10 bases are shared with TRBD1. Germline V gene sequence: CDR1 SGDLS, CDR2 YYNGEE. The CDR3 length is 12 residues. Trimming at V came to 3 bases and at J to 12 bases, leaving 5 bases not matched to a gene. CDR3 protein: CASSGTGGKNTF. As DNA, the CDR3 is TGTGCCAGCAGCGGGACAGGGGGGAAAAACACCTTC.

This sequence joins TRBV28 and TRBJ2-7; TRBD2 aligns across 7 bases. Germline trimming cut 5 bases from V and 0 bases from J; bases unmatched to any gene: 10. Per the germline V gene, CDR1 is MDHEN and CDR2 is SYDVKM. The CDR3 runs to 16 residues. CDR3 amino acids: CASSTQGGVSSYEQYV. CDR3 in DNA: TGTGCCAGCAGTACCCAGGGAGGGGTAAGCTCCTACGAGCAGTACGTC.

The chain uses TRBV7-9 and TRBJ2-1; D is possibly TRBD2 (5 bases). Trimming removed 9 bases at V and 0 bases at J, with 12 bases between. Germline CDR1 reads SEHNR; CDR2 reads FQNEAQ (reference sequence). CDR3 length: 14 amino acids. CDR3 loop: CASVDSNSYNEQFF. The CDR3 coding sequence is TGTGCCAGTGTGGACTCAAACTCCTACAATGAGCAGTTCTTC.

This chain uses TRBV5-6 with TRBJ2-7; D might be TRBD1 (5 bases). The CDR3 totals 13 residues. From germline, CDR1 is SGHDT and CDR2 YYEEEE. Trimming pared 0 bases from V and 4 bases from J, leaving 8 bases between. DNA of the CDR3: TGTGCCAGCAGCTTGGGGACAACGTACGAGCAGTACTTC. Its protein is CASSLGTTYEQYF.

The chain recombines TRBV6-5 with TRBJ2-7; tentative D call: TRBD2 (6 bases). The CDR3 is 16 residues long. V gave up 0 bases and J gave up 4 bases, with 16 bases separating them. The germline gives CDR1 MNHEY, CDR2 SVGAGI. The CDR3 DNA is TGTGCCAGCAGTTACTCGAGGCTAGCGAATATTTACGAGCAGTACTTC. Its translation is CASSYSRLANIYEQYF.

The rearrangement joins TRBV7-9 to TRBJ1-5, with D possibly TRBD1 on 6 matching bases. Germline CDR1 SEHNR, CDR2 FQNEAQ (reference sequence). Deletions cut 3 bases from V and 2 bases from J, with 8 bases between. The CDR3 spans 14 residues. CDR3 sequence reads: CASSLTGGNQPQHF. The DNA of the CDR3 is TGTGCCAGCAGCTTGACAGGTGGCAATCAGCCCCAGCATTTT.

This clone was counted once. The J gene is TRBJ1-5, the V gene TRBV7-2; 12 bases align to TRBD1. There are 19 residues in the CDR3. The ends lost 5 bases at V and 0 bases at J; junction bases unmatched: 11. The germline V gene encodes CDR1 SGHTA and CDR2 FQGNSA. CDR3 sequence: CASSTPGQGAGGSNQPQHF. CDR3 DNA sequence: TGTGCCAGCAGCACCCCGGGACAGGGGGCGGGGGGTAGCAATCAGCCCCAGCATTTT.

The chain recombines TRBV5-1 with TRBJ2-1; 7 positions match TRBD1. The length of the CDR3 is 14 residues. With 4 bases clipped from V and 2 bases from J, the junction kept 3 bases outside the gene matches. Germline lookup yields CDR1 SGHRS and CDR2 YFSETQ. The CDR3 sequence: CASSPDRAYNEQFF. The CDR3 DNA sequence: TGCGCCAGCAGCCCCGACAGGGCCTACAATGAGCAGTTCTTC.

The V call is TRBV7-9, the J call TRBJ2-1; TRBD2 matches at 8 bases. This CDR3 is built from 15 residues. CDR1 and CDR2 from the germline V gene are SEHNR and FQNEAQ (reference sequence). After removal of 5 bases from V and 8 bases from J, the junction contained 11 bases not matched to a gene. CDR3: CASSRGQRERDEQFF. For the CDR3, the DNA is TGTGCCAGCAGCCGGGGCCAGCGGGAGCGGGATGAGCAGTTCTTC.

V and J are TRBV19 and TRBJ2-2; 11 bases match TRBD2. CDR3 length equals 15 residues. Germline CDR1 and CDR2: LNHDA and SQIVND (reference sequence). V was pared by 3 bases and J by 6 bases, with 3 bases of the junction left unmatched. Written as DNA, the CDR3 is TGTGCCAGTAGTATGGTAGCGGGAGGGGCCGGGGAGCTGTTTTTT. It specifies CASSMVAGGAGELFF.

The rearrangement joins TRBV5-1 to TRBJ1-1; D unresolved. With 2 bases removed from V and 8 bases from J, the gap between germline ends came to 13 bases. The CDR3 length is 13 residues. Germline V gene data show CDR1 as SGHRS and CDR2 as YFSETQ. The CDR3 here is CASSLEIEVEAFF. The CDR3 nucleotides are TGCGCCAGCAGCTTAGAAATTGAGGTAGAAGCTTTCTTT.

The J gene is TRBJ2-1, the V gene TRBV9; 9 nucleotides line up with TRBD2. Germline CDR1 reads SGDLS; CDR2 reads YYNGEE. CDR3 length: 14 residues. Unmatched junction bases numbered 4, after V lost 0 bases and J lost 9 bases. The CDR3 DNA sequence: TGTGCCAGCAGCGTAGGCGGGGGGGCCCCTGAGCAGTTCTTC. The encoded protein is CASSVGGGAPEQFF.